The clone carrying this T cell receptor beta chain was counted many times. Antigen specificity is unknown. Noted time point: patch test 2, 6 weeks after DPC sensitization. Documented treatment: therapeutic diphenylcyclopropenone sensitization with weekly scalp DPC. Whole blood that had not been fractionated was the source of extracted total RNA. TCRdb re-derived calls from the RACE reads in MiXCR, one entry per CDR3 protein. The sample consists of some 100,000 distinct CDR3 sequences, roughly a tenth of them appearing once. J gave up 7 bases and V 5 bases, and 18 bases lay outside the gene matches. This CDR3 contains 17 residues. This sample was included in a study of human T cells and chemical hapten exposure. Study-wide points: PT1 expanded TCR numbers tracked positively with patch test score.

The sequence was obtained from a woman between 40 and 50 years old with alopecia areata. Some clones in this sample may be carry-over from other donors' samples. The starting material was whole blood, obtained in connection with sensitization to the hapten diphenylcyclopropenone (DPC). The chain combines TRBV12-3 or TRBV12-4 with TRBJ1-2; the match to TRBD1 covers 8 bases. The CDR3 DNA reads as TGTGCCAGCAGTGGCGGAGCGGGGCGTCCAGGGGGCAGTGGCTACACCTTC. Protein: CASSGGAGRPGGSGYTF.